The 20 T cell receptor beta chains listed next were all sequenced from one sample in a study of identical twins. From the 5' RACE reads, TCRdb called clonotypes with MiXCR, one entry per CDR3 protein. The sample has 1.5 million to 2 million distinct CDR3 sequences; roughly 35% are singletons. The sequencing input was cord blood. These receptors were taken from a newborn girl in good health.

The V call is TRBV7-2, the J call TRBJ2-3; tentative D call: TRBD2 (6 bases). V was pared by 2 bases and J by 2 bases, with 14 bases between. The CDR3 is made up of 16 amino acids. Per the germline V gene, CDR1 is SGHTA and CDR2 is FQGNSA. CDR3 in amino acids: CASSLRDWTLTDTQYF. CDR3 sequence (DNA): TGTGCCAGCAGCTTACGGGACTGGACCCTCACAGATACGCAGTATTTT.

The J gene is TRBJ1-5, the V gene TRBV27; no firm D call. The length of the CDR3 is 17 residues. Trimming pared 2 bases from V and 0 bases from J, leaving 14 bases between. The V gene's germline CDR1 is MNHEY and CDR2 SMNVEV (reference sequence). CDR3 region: CASSLRWTGYSNQPQHF. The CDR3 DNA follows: TGTGCCAGCAGTTTAAGGTGGACGGGTTATAGCAATCAGCCCCAGCATTTT.

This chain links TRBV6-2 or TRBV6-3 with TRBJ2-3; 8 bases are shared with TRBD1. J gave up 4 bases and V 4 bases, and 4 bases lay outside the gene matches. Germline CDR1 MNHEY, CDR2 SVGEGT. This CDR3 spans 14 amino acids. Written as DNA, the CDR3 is TGTGCCAGCAGTTCGTCCAGGGGGCCAGATACGCAGTATTTT. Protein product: CASSSSRGPDTQYF.

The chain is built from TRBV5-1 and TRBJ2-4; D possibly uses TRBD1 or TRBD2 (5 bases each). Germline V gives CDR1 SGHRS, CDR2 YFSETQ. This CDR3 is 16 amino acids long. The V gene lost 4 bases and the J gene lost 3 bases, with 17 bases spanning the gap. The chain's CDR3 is CASSPHGRGGKNIQYF. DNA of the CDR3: TGCGCCAGCAGCCCCCACGGGCGTGGGGGCAAAAACATTCAGTACTTC.

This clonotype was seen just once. CDR3 sequence: CASSRRTGGQPQHF. In DNA form, the CDR3 reads TGTGCCAGTAGTCGCCGGACAGGGGGCCAGCCCCAGCATTTT. V is TRBV19 and J is TRBJ1-5, with TRBD1 identical over 11 bases. Losses at the gene ends were 5 bases for V and 7 bases for J; bases not matched to a gene: 4. CDR3 size: 14 residues. CDR1 is LNHDA and CDR2 is SQIVND in the germline V gene (reference sequence).

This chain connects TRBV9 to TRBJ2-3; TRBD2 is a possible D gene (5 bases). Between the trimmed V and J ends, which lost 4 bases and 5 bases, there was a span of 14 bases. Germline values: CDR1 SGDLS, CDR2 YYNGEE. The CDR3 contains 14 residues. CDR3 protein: CASSPQLGRDTQYF. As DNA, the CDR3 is TGTGCCAGCAGCCCCCAACTAGGGAGAGATACGCAGTATTTT.

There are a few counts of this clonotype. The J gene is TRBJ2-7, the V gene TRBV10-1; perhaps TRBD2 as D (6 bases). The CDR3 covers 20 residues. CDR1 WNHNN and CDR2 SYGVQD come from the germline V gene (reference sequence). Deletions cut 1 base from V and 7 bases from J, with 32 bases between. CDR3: CASSELRTLFSGGSYNEQYF. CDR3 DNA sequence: TGCGCCAGCAGTGAGTTGCGAACTCTATTCTCCGGAGGGTCCTACAATGAGCAGTACTTC.

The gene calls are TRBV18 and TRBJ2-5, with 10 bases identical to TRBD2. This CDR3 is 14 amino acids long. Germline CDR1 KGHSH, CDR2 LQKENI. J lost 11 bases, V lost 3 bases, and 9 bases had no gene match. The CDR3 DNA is TGTGCCAGCTCACCTGGGACTAGCGTCAATAAGCAGTACTTC. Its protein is CASSPGTSVNKQYF.

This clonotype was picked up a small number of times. The CDR3 is CASSLSWSKGLIDYGYTF. The CDR3 nucleotides read TGTGCCAGCAGCTTATCGTGGTCGAAGGGGTTGATAGACTATGGCTACACCTTC. The J gene is TRBJ1-2, the V gene TRBV7-9; D possibly corresponds to TRBD1 (5 bases). The CDR3 is made up of 18 amino acids. Trimming cost V 2 bases and J 3 bases, with 22 bases left between them. Germline-derived CDR1 and CDR2 are SEHNR and FQNEAQ (reference sequence).

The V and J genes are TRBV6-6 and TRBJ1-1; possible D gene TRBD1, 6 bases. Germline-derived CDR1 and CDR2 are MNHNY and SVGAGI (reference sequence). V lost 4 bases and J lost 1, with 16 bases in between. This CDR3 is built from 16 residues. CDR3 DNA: TGTGCCAGCAGTTCATCAACCGGGACACCGAACACTGAAGCTTTCTTT. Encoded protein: CASSSSTGTPNTEAFF.

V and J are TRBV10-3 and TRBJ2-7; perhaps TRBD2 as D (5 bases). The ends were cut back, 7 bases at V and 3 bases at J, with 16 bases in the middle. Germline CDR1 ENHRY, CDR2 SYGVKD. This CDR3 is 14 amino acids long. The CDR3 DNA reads TGTGCCATCACCCCTAGCCCTCAGTTCTACGAGCAGTACTTC. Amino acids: CAITPSPQFYEQYF.

CDR3 DNA: TGCAGTGCTAGACCCGACAGGGGTATCTACAATGAGCAGTTCTTC. As protein: CSARPDRGIYNEQFF. The chain has TRBV20-1 and TRBJ2-1; TRBD1 aligns across 8 bases. Germline trimming cut 2 bases from V and 3 bases from J; bases unmatched to any gene: 6. The CDR3 loop spans 15 amino acids. Per germline, CDR1 DFQATT and CDR2 SNEGSKA (reference sequence).

CDR3 DNA: TGCGCCAGCAGCCGAACACCGGGACTAATGAACGAGCAGTACTTC. Translating gives CASSRTPGLMNEQYF. This rearrangement joins TRBV4-1 to TRBJ2-7; 7 bases are a match to TRBD2. The trim removed 4 bases at V and 5 bases at J, leaving 11 bases unmatched. Germline lookup yields CDR1 MGHRA and CDR2 YSYEKL. The CDR3 loop spans 15 amino acids.

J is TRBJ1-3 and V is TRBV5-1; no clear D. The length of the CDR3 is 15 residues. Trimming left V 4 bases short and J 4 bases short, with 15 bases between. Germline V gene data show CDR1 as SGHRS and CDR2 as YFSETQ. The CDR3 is CASSEGDPIGNTIYF. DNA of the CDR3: TGCGCCAGCAGCGAAGGAGACCCCATCGGAAACACCATATATTTT.

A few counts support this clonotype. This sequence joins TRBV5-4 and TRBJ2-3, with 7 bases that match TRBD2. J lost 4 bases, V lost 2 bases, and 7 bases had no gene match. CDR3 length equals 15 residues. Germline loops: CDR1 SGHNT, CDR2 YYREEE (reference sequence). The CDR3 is CASSFLTAGSDTQYF. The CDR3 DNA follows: TGTGCCAGCAGCTTTCTAACAGCGGGGTCAGATACGCAGTATTTT.

The DNA of the CDR3 is TGCAGTGCTAGTAATAGCGGCCTCCAAGAGACCCAGTACTTC. It translates to CSASNSGLQETQYF. V is TRBV20-1 and J is TRBJ2-5; TRBD2 might be the D (6 bases). This CDR3 contains 14 residues. V was trimmed by 3 bases and J by 1 base, leaving 12 bases between them. The germline gives CDR1 DFQATT, CDR2 SNEGSKA (reference sequence).

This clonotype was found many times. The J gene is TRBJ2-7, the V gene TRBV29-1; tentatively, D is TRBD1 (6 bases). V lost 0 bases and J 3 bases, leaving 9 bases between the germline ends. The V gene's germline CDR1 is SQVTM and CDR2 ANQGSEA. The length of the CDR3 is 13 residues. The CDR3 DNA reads TGCAGCGTTGAAGAATGGGACAACTACGAGCAGTACTTC. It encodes CSVEEWDNYEQYF.

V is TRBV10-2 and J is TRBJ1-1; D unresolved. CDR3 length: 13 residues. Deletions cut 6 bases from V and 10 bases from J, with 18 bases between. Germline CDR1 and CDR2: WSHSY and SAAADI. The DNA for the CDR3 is TGCGCCAGCAGCGACCGTAAACTGGAAGGAGCTTTCTTT. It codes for CASSDRKLEGAFF.

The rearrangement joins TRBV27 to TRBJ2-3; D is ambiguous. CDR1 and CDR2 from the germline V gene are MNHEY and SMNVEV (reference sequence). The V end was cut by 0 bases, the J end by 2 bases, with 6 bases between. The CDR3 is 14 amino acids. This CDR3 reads CASSLSENTDTQYF. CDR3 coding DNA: TGTGCCAGCAGTTTATCTGAGAACACAGATACGCAGTATTTT.

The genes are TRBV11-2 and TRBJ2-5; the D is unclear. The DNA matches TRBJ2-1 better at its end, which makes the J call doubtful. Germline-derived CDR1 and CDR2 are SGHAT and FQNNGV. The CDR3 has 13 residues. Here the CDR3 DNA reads TGTGCCAGCAGCCCCCACCCCAAAGAGACCCAGTTCTTC. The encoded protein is CASSPHPKETQFF.